Listed here are 22 T cell receptor beta chains from one sample, sequenced in a study of beta chain features in type 1 diabetes (dated by TCRdb to the late 2010s). Library preparation used the immunoSEQ multiplex PCR assay. The High Capacity cDNA Reverse Transcription Kit was used to reverse transcribe all of the isolated RNA, meaning that expressed TCRB transcripts were what got sequenced. TCRdb re-hosts the immuneACCESS table, in-frame sequences only. Its copies lack some clones; in the studies checked, an unresolved V gene accounts for under half of them, and the cause for the rest is not known. The sample table holds 200,000 to 250,000 clones, of which 27% were seen once. The top ten clonotypes cover approximately 4% of the sample. Sequences were obtained from central memory CD4+ T cells from blood. These receptors were collected from a man aged 25 to 45 in good health.

This clone has more than one count but fewer than ten. The chain is built from TRBV7-2 and TRBJ2-7; D ambiguous. The CDR3 covers 12 residues. CDR1 and CDR2 from the germline V gene are SGHTA and FQGNSA. The germline V and J ends were trimmed by 5 bases and 3 bases, with 8 bases remaining between them. The chain's CDR3 is CASSPDRYEQYF. The DNA of the CDR3 is TGTGCCAGCAGCCCAGATCGCTACGAGCAGTACTTC.

Comment on this clone: The sample contains more than one DNA sequence encoding this CDR3. The chain uses TRBV7-2 and TRBJ2-3, with TRBD1 matching over 8 bases. Looked up from germline, CDR1 is SGHTA and CDR2 is FQGNSA. This CDR3 has 15 residues. J gave up 3 bases and V 5 bases, and 7 bases lay outside the gene matches. The CDR3 bases are TGTGCCAGCAGCCCGACAGGGGTGGGTACAGATACGCAGTATTTT. Translating gives CASSPTGVGTDTQYF.

The chain couples TRBV7-8 to TRBJ1-1; D is possibly TRBD1 (5 bases). Germline CDR1 is SGHVS and CDR2 is FQNEAQ. Trimming removed 1 base from V and 0 bases from J, with 6 bases in between. This CDR3 has 14 residues. CDR3 sequence reads: CASSLGQLNTEAFF. The DNA of the CDR3 is TGTGCCAGCAGCTTAGGACAGCTGAACACTGAAGCTTTCTTT.

The chain is built from TRBV19 and TRBJ2-1; D perhaps matches TRBD2 (5 bases). Looked up from germline, CDR1 is LNHDA and CDR2 is SQIVND (reference sequence). V gave up 10 bases and J gave up 8 bases, with 27 bases separating them. CDR3 length: 16 residues. CDR3 amino acids: CATSPWGAAPGDEQFF. The CDR3 coding sequence is TGTGCCACCTCCCCTTGGGGAGCGGCCCCCGGGGATGAGCAGTTCTTC.

This clone turned up a few times. This sequence joins TRBV20-1 and TRBJ2-7, with 8 bases aligning to TRBD2. This CDR3 is built from 11 residues. Germline CDR1 reads DFQATT; CDR2 reads SNEGSKA (reference sequence). The CDR3 is CSAGLEYEQYF. As DNA, the CDR3 is TGCAGCGCGGGACTAGAGTACGAGCAGTACTTC.

This clone was recorded a few times. V gene TRBV7-6 combines with J gene TRBJ2-3; TRBD2 might be the D (6 bases). CDR3 length equals 15 residues. The V end lost 6 bases, the J end lost 6 bases, and 19 bases lay between the germline ends. Germline CDR1 is SGHVS and CDR2 is FNYEAQ. The CDR3 DNA follows: TGTGCCAGCAGTCCCGGGGGACCTTTGGCGGATACGCAGTATTTT. This translates into CASSPGGPLADTQYF.

The chain uses TRBV30 and TRBJ1-2; D might be TRBD1 (6 bases). This CDR3 has 13 amino acids. V was pared by 5 bases and J by 7 bases, with 17 bases between. Germline CDR1 and CDR2: GTSNPN and SVGIG (reference sequence). The CDR3 DNA sequence: TGTGCCTGGTATTTAGGGGGGGCGCCTGGCTACACCTTC. This codes for CAWYLGGAPGYTF.

This chain links TRBV29-1 with TRBJ2-2; D unresolved. This CDR3 has 13 amino acids. Trimming pared 3 bases from V and 1 base from J, leaving 6 bases between. CDR1 is SQVTM and CDR2 is ANQGSEA in the germline V gene. This CDR3 is CSVDSRNTGELFF. The CDR3 DNA reads TGCAGCGTTGACAGTCGGAACACCGGGGAGCTGTTTTTT.

This chain joins TRBV5-1 and TRBJ2-6; D ambiguous. CDR3 length equals 15 residues. V was cut by 0 bases and J by 0 bases, with 4 bases left in between. Germline values: CDR1 SGHRS, CDR2 YFSETQ. The CDR3 DNA reads as TGCGCCAGCAGCTTGGACTACTCTGGGGCCAACGTCCTGACTTTC. Residues: CASSLDYSGANVLTF. The variable domain in full, with the rest retrieved from reference TRBV5-1 and TRBJ2-6, is KAGVTQTPRYLIKTRGQQVTLSCSPISGHRSVSWYQQTPGQGLQFLFEYFSETQRNKGNFPGRFSGRQFSNSRSEMNVSTLELGDSALYLCASSLDYSGANVLTFGAGSRLTVL.

In its sample, this clone was seen a few times. This chain joins TRBV28 and TRBJ1-5, with D perhaps matching TRBD1 (6 bases). Germline V lookup: CDR1 MDHEN, CDR2 SYDVKM. The germline V and J ends were trimmed by 6 bases and 3 bases, with 12 bases remaining between them. The CDR3 totals 14 residues. CDR3 nucleotide sequence: TGTGCCAGCAGGATGGGGGGCAACAATCAGCCCCAGCATTTT. Translation: CASRMGGNNQPQHF.

The chain combines TRBV16 with TRBJ2-5, with D perhaps given as TRBD1 or TRBD2 (5 bases each). The CDR3 loop spans 14 amino acids. The V and J ends lost 3 bases and 2 bases respectively, with 10 bases between them. Germline V gene data show CDR1 as KGHSY and CDR2 as FQNENV. The CDR3 nucleotides read TGTGCCAGCAGCCAGCTTTGGGGGCAAGAGACCCAGTACTTC. Translated: CASSQLWGQETQYF.

The V gene is TRBV5-6, the J gene TRBJ2-3; weak D call: TRBD2 (6 bases). Germline lookup yields CDR1 SGHDT and CDR2 YYEEEE. V lost 3 bases and J lost 0, with 14 bases in between. The CDR3 extends over 16 amino acids. In DNA, the CDR3 is TGTGCCAGCAGCTCGGCGGACTACCCTAGCACAGATACGCAGTATTTT. Amino acid sequence: CASSSADYPSTDTQYF.

Concerning this clone itself: Distinct nucleotide sequences in the sample also encode this CDR3. The chain recombines TRBV30 with TRBJ1-6, with D uncertain. Looked up from germline, CDR1 is GTSNPN and CDR2 is SVGIG (reference sequence). The CDR3 contains 12 residues. The ends were cut back, 3 bases at V and 7 bases at J, with 7 bases in the middle. For the CDR3, the DNA is TGTGCCTGGAGCGAAGGAAATTCACCCCTCCACTTT. This gives the protein CAWSEGNSPLHF.

This clone was recorded a few times. The V and J genes are TRBV25-1 and TRBJ2-7; 7 nucleotides line up with TRBD1. Germline V CDR1 and CDR2: MGHDK, SYGVNS. Trimming took 3 bases from V and 1 from J; bases not matched to a gene: 12. There are 17 residues in the CDR3. CDR3 sequence (DNA): TGTGCCAGCAGTGACCCCGCGAGACAGGGTGGATCCTACGAGCAGTACTTC. Translating gives CASSDPARQGGSYEQYF.

The chain links TRBV29-1 to TRBJ2-5, with D possibly TRBD1 on 5 matching bases. Germline CDR1 reads SQVTM; CDR2 reads ANQGSEA. CDR3 size: 13 residues. V lost 7 bases to trimming and J lost 1 base, with 13 bases between them. This CDR3 reads CSGKGVLQETQYF. CDR3 bases: TGCAGCGGTAAAGGGGTGCTCCAAGAGACCCAGTACTTC.

This clone has a handful of counts. V and J are TRBV30 and TRBJ1-3; D gene uncertain. Germline V lookup: CDR1 GTSNPN, CDR2 SVGIG (reference sequence). The CDR3 totals 12 residues. V gave up 7 bases and J gave up 0 bases, with 7 bases separating them. The CDR3 protein is CASPSSGNTIYF. For the CDR3, the DNA is TGTGCCTCCCCGAGCTCTGGAAACACCATATATTTT.

The chain combines TRBV15 with TRBJ1-4; no clear D gene. The CDR3 totals 14 residues. V was cut by 8 bases and J by 6 bases, with 16 bases left in between. Germline V CDR1 and CDR2: LNHNV, YYDKDF (reference sequence). The CDR3: CATALGGVDEKLFF. The DNA of the CDR3 is TGTGCCACCGCCCTGGGTGGGGTCGATGAAAAACTGTTTTTT.

The table lists this clone with a few counts. The chain couples TRBV10-3 to TRBJ1-5; tentatively, D is TRBD1 (6 bases). The CDR3 runs 14 residues. CDR1 is ENHRY, CDR2 SYGVKD, per germline. The V end was cut by 10 bases, the J end by 3 bases, with 16 bases between. CDR3 sequence (DNA): TGTGCCACGGCCGTGGGGGGGGCCAATCAGCCCCAGCATTTT. Translation: CATAVGGANQPQHF.

This clone was detected a few times. The V and J genes are TRBV5-8 and TRBJ1-4; D call uncertain. Per the germline V gene, CDR1 is SGHTS and CDR2 is YDEGEE. The CDR3 is 14 amino acids. Trimming removed 5 bases at V and 4 bases at J, with 12 bases between. CDR3 residues: CASSDGSFNEKLFF. Written as DNA, the CDR3 is TGTGCCAGCAGTGACGGATCTTTTAATGAAAAACTGTTTTTT.

Concerning this clone: A clone one base away is much larger, so this may be a read error. This CDR3 is also generated by other DNA sequences in the sample. This chain joins TRBV6-6 and TRBJ2-5; no clear D. V was pared by 0 bases and J by 3 bases, with 8 bases between. The V gene's germline CDR1 is MNHNY and CDR2 SVGAGI (reference sequence). The CDR3 is 14 amino acids. CDR3 loop: CASSYSNREETQYF. Written as DNA, the CDR3 is TGTGCCAGCAGTTACTCGAATAGGGAAGAGACCCAGTACTTC.

The V call is TRBV4-2, the J call TRBJ2-7; a possible D gene is TRBD2 (6 bases). V was cut by 4 bases and J by 6 bases, with 22 bases left in between. The CDR3 has 16 residues. CDR1 is LGHNA and CDR2 is YNFKEQ in the germline V gene. CDR3 sequence reads: CASSRELTGLSSEQYF. The DNA for the CDR3 is TGTGCCAGCAGCCGAGAACTTACGGGACTCAGTAGCGAGCAGTACTTC.

The chain carries TRBV4-3 and TRBJ2-1; no reliable D call. The CDR3 is 15 amino acids. Trimming left V 0 bases short and J 0 bases short, with 6 bases between. CDR1 LGHNA and CDR2 YSLEER come from the germline V gene. The chain's CDR3 is CASSQEGLSYNEQFF. DNA of the CDR3: TGCGCCAGCAGCCAAGAAGGTCTCTCCTACAATGAGCAGTTCTTC.